The 5 T cell receptor beta chains below all came from one sample that was sequenced in a study of blood T cell repertoires in COVID-19. The data were produced by immunoSEQ multiplex PCR, yet TCRdb's version contains in-frame clones alone and is incomplete. Here the sample spans 250,000 or so clones, about 82% being singletons. The sample comprised peripheral blood. Every receptor here comes from a woman aged 55 to 70 with active or convalescent COVID-19.

The chain joins TRBV11-2 to TRBJ2-3, with TRBD1 as a possible D gene (7 bases). The V gene lost 3 bases and the J gene lost 2 bases, with 15 bases spanning the gap. Germline CDR1 is SGHAT and CDR2 is FQNNGV. This CDR3 has 16 residues. As DNA, the CDR3 is TGTGCCAGCAGCTTCGCAGGGGGGTGGGACACAGATACGCAGTATTTT. Amino acid sequence: CASSFAGGWDTDTQYF.

The CDR3 reads CATSGSVAEFPYNEQFF. In nucleotides, the CDR3 is TGTGCCACCAGTGGATCCGTAGCGGAATTCCCCTACAATGAGCAGTTCTTC. The rearrangement links TRBV24-1 to TRBJ2-1; a weak D match, TRBD2 (6 bases). CDR1 is KGHDR, CDR2 SFDVKD, per germline. The CDR3 is 17 residues long. V lost 5 bases and J lost 2, with 18 bases in between.

V is TRBV2 and J is TRBJ1-1, with D possibly TRBD1 on 5 matching bases. CDR1 is SNHLY and CDR2 is FYNNEI in the germline V gene. The CDR3 runs 15 residues. Trimming cost V 1 base and J 5 bases, with 14 bases left between them. This chain's CDR3 is CASSEVGGVGTEAFF. As DNA, the CDR3 is TGTGCCAGCAGTGAAGTCGGGGGGGTTGGGACTGAAGCTTTCTTT.

The gene calls are TRBV6-4 and TRBJ2-2; the D is unclear. V shed 6 bases and J shed 0 bases, with 5 bases lying between them. This CDR3 comprises 13 residues. Germline values: CDR1 MRHNA, CDR2 SNTAGT. The CDR3 sequence is CASSLTNTGELFF. The DNA of the CDR3 is TGTGCCAGCAGCCTTACGAACACCGGGGAGCTGTTTTTT.

This clone was recorded only once. This chain links TRBV4-1 with TRBJ2-3, with a weak D call TRBD1 (6 bases). The CDR3 sequence is 15 residues long. V dropped 1 base and J dropped 4 bases, with 12 bases sitting between them. Germline-derived CDR1 and CDR2 are MGHRA and YSYEKL. The CDR3 DNA follows: TGCGCCAGCAGCCAAGTTCTTTCAGGGGCAGATACGCAGTATTTT. Encoded protein: CASSQVLSGADTQYF.